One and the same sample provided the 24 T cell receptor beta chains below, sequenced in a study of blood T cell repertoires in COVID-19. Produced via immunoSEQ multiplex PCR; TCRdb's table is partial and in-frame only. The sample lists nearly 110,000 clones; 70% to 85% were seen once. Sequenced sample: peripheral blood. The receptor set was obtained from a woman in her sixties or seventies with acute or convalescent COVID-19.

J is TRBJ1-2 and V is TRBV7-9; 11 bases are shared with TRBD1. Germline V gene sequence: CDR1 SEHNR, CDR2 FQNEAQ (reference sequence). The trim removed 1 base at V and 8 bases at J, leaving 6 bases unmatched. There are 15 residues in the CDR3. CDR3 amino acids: CASSLVGTGGYGYTF. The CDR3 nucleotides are TGTGCCAGCAGCTTAGTCGGGACAGGGGGATACGGCTACACCTTC.

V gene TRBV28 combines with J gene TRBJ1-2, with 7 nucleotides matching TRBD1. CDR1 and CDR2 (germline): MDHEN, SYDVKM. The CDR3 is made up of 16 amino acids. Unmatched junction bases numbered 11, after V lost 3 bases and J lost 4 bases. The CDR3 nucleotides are TGTGCCAGCAGTTTTGTTGGGGACAGTATTTCCTATGGCTACACCTTC. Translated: CASSFVGDSISYGYTF.

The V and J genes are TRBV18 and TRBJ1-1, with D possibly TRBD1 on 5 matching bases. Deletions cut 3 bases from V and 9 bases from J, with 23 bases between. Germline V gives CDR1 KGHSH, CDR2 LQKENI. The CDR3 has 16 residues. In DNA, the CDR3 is TGTGCCAGCTCACCCCCGACCGAAGCCCGACAGCGAAAAGCTTTCTTT. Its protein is CASSPPTEARQRKAFF.

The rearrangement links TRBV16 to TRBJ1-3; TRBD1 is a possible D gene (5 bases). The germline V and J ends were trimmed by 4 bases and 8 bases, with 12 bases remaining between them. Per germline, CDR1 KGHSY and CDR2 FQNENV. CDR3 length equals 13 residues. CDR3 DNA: TGTGCCAGCAGCCCGGGGGACTGGCACACCATATATTTT. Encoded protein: CASSPGDWHTIYF.

CDR3 DNA sequence: TGTGCCAGCAGTCCTCCAACGGGACAGGGGGCGGATGGCTACACCTTC. Translated, it gives CASSPPTGQGADGYTF. The J gene is TRBJ1-2, the V gene TRBV28, with TRBD1 matching over 12 bases. The germline CDR1 and CDR2 sequences are MDHEN and SYDVKM. Unmatched junction bases numbered 10, after V lost 5 bases and J lost 6 bases. There are 16 residues in the CDR3.

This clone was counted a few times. CDR3 sequence (DNA): TGTGCCAGCAGTTTAGCACCGGGACAGAACTACGAGCAGTACTTC. Its protein is CASSLAPGQNYEQYF. This chain uses TRBV27 with TRBJ2-7, with 7 bases that match TRBD1. Per the germline V gene, CDR1 is MNHEY and CDR2 is SMNVEV (reference sequence). The CDR3 runs 15 residues. J gave up 3 bases and V 2 bases, and 7 bases lay outside the gene matches.

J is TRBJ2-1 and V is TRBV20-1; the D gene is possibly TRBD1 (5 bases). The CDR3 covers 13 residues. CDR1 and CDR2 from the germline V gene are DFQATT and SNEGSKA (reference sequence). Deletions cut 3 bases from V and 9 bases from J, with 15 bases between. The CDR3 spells CSASYRPSGEQFF. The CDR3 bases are TGCAGTGCTAGTTACAGGCCGTCGGGTGAGCAGTTCTTC.

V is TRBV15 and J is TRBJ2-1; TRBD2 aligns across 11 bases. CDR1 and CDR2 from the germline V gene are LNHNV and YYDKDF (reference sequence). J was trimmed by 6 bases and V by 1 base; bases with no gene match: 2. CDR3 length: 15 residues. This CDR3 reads CATSRVGTSGNEQFF. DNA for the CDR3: TGTGCCACCAGCAGAGTAGGGACTAGCGGCAATGAGCAGTTCTTC.

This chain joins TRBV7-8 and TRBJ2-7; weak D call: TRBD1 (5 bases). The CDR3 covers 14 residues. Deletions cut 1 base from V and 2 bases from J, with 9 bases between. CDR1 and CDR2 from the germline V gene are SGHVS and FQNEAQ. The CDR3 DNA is TGTGCCAGCAGCTTAGTCAGGGCCCCCTACGAGCAGTACTTC. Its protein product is CASSLVRAPYEQYF.

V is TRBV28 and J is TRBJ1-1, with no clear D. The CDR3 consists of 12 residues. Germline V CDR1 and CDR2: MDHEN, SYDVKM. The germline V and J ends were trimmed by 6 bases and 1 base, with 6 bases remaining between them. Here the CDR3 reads CASRSGNTEAFF. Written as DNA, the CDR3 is TGTGCCAGCAGGAGTGGGAACACTGAAGCTTTCTTT. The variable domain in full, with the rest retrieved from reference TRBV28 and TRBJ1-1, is DVKVTQSSRYLVKRTGEKVFLECVQDMDHENMFWYRQDPGLGLRLIYFSYDVKMKEKGDIPEGYSVSREKKERFSLILESASTNQTSMYLCASRSGNTEAFFGQGTRLTVV.

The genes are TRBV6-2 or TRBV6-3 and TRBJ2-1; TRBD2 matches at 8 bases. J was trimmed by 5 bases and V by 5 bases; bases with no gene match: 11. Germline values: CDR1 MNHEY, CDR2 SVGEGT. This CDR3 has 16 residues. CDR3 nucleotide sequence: TGTGCCAGCAGTGGGATAGCGGGAAGGGTAAACAATGAGCAGTTCTTC. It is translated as CASSGIAGRVNNEQFF.

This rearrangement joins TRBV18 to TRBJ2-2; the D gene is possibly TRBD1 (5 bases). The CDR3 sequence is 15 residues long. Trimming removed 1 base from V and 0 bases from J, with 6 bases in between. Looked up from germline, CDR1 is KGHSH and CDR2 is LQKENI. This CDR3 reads CASSPQGTNTGELFF. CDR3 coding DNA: TGTGCCAGCTCACCACAGGGGACGAACACCGGGGAGCTGTTTTTT.

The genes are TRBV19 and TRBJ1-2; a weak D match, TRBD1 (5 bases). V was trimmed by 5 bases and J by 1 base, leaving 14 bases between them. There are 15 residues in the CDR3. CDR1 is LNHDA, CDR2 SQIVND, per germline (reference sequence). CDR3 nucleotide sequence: TGTGCCAGTAGTCCCGCGACAGTCTTTAACTATGGCTACACCTTC. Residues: CASSPATVFNYGYTF.

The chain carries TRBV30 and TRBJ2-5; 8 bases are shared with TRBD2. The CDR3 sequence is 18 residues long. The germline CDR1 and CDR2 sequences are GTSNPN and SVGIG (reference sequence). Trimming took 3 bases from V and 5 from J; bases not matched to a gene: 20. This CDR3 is CAWSRNRGLAGRGETQYF. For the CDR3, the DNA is TGTGCCTGGAGCCGGAACCGGGGGCTAGCGGGTCGGGGCGAGACCCAGTACTTC.

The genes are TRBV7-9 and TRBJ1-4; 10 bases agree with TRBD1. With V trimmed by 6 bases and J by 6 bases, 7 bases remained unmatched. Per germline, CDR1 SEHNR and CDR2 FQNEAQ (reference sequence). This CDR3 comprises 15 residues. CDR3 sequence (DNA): TGTGCCAGCAGTCCCCGTGGGACAGGGGATGAAAAACTGTTTTTT. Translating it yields CASSPRGTGDEKLFF.

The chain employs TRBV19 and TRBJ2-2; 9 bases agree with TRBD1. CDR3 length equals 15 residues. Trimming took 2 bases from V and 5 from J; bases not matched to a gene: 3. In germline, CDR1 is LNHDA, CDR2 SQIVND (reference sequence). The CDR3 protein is CASSIMTGGTGELFF. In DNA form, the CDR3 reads TGTGCCAGTAGTATAATGACAGGGGGGACCGGGGAGCTGTTTTTT.

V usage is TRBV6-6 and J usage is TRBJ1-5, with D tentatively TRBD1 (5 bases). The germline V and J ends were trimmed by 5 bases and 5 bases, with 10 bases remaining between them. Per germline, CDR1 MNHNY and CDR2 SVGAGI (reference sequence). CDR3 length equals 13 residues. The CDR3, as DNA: TGTGCCAGCAGTCGAGGGGCCGATCAGCCCCAGCATTTT. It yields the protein CASSRGADQPQHF.

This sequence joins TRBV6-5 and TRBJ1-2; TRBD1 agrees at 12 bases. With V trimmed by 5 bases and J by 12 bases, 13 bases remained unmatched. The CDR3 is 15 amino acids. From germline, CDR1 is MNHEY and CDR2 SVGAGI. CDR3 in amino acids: CASSRIWGTGGVNTF. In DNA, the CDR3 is TGTGCCAGCAGTAGGATTTGGGGGACAGGGGGCGTGAACACCTTC.

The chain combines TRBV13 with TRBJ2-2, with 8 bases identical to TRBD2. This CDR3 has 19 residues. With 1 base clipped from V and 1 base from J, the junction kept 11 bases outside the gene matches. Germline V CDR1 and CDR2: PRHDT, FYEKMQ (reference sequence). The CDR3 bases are TGTGCCAGCAGCTTAGTCGTAAGCGGGCTAGCGGGGAACACCGGGGAGCTGTTTTTT. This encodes CASSLVVSGLAGNTGELFF.

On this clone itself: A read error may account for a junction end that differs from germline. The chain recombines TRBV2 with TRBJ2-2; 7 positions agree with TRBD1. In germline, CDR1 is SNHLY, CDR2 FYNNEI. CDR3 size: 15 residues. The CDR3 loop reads CASLGQLPNTGELFF. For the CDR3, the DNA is TGTGCCAGCTTGGGACAGCTACCGAATACCGGGGAGCTGTTTTTT.

The CDR3 sequence is CASSLLRAEAFF. The CDR3 region has the DNA TGTGCCAGCAGTTTATTGAGGGCTGAAGCTTTCTTT. V is TRBV28 and J is TRBJ1-1; D is unresolved. Germline V gives CDR1 MDHEN, CDR2 SYDVKM. Trimming shortened V by 1 base and J by 6 bases, and 6 bases separated the two germline ends. CDR3 size: 12 residues. Complete variable domain (other parts from reference TRBV28 and TRBJ1-1): DVKVTQSSRYLVKRTGEKVFLECVQDMDHENMFWYRQDPGLGLRLIYFSYDVKMKEKGDIPEGYSVSREKKERFSLILESASTNQTSMYLCASSLLRAEAFFGQGTRLTVV.

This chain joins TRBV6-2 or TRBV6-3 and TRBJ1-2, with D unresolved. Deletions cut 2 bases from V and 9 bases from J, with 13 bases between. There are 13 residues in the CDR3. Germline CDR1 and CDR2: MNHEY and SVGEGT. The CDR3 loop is CASSYTEPSSYTF. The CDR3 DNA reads TGTGCCAGCAGTTACACAGAGCCCAGCAGCTACACCTTC.

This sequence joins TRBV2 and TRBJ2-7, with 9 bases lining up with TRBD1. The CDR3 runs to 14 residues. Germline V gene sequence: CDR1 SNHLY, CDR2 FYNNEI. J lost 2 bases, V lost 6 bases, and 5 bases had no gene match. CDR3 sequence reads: CASRGTGYTYEQYF. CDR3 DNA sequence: TGTGCCAGCAGGGGGACAGGGTATACCTACGAGCAGTACTTC.

The CDR3 DNA sequence: TGTGCCAGCAGCGAGACAGGGGGTAGCAATCAGCCCCAGCATTTT. This encodes CASSETGGSNQPQHF. The chain combines TRBV2 with TRBJ1-5, with 9 positions matching TRBD1. J gave up 0 bases and V 6 bases, and 3 bases lay outside the gene matches. Germline V gives CDR1 SNHLY, CDR2 FYNNEI. The CDR3 extends over 15 amino acids.